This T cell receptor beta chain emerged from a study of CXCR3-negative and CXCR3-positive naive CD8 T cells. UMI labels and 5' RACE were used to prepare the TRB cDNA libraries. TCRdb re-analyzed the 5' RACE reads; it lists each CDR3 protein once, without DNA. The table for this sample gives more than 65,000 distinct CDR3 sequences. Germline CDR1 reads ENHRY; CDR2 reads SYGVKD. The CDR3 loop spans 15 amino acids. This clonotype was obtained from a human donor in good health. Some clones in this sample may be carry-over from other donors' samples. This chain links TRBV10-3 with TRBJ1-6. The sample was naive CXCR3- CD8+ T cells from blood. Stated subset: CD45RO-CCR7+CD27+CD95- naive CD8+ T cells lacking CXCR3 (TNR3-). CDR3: CAISESDGYNSPLHF.